This entry concerns a single TCR beta chain. The target antigen is unknown. The sample is drawn from a study of CD8+CD57+ T cells in acquired aplastic anemia. Study details: The study obtained an average of around 3.4 ug of DNA from sorted CD4+ and CD8+ cells. Where healthy donors were concerned, CD4+ cells averaged about 10 million reads. Study conclusions and caveats: Overlapping CD8+ CDR3 repertoires of patients and controls contained twenty-nine shared sequences. Patient and control CD8+ Simpson's diversity was not significantly different.

The V and J ends lost 5 bases and 1 base respectively, with 19 bases between them. The germline gives CDR1 SQVTM, CDR2 ANQGSEA. The CDR3 runs 16 residues. The use of genomic DNA as template underpinned the TCR beta VDJ and CDR3 profiling. Each CDR3 protein gets one entry after TCRdb re-called the reads with MiXCR. Of hundreds of thousands of distinct CDR3 sequences in the sample, around 68% were seen once. The sample consisted of sorted CD4+, CD8+, or CD8+CD57+ T cells (not recorded which) from PBMCs. The chain combines TRBV29-1 with TRBJ2-3; D may be TRBD2 (5 bases). This TCR came from a human donor in good health, serving as a control. The CDR3 nucleotides read TGCAGCGTTAGCACGGGGAGAGGGCCCGGCACAGATACGCAGTATTTT. Translating gives CSVSTGRGPGTDTQYF.